This TCR beta chain came from a study of OX40 agonist ivuxolimab in advanced cancers. Looking at the study overall: Ivuxolimab was an agonistic, fully human IgG2 monoclonal antibody directed against OX40 (CD134), a costimulatory receptor. Peripheral TCRbeta sequencing aimed to test whether ivuxolimab altered TCR sequence diversity and caused clonal T-cell expansion. In the dose-escalation cohort, 70% to 90% of patients were male, and the mean age was 60 years with a range of roughly 20 to 79. Intravenous ivuxolimab was administered to patients every 2 weeks at six dose levels: 0.01, 0.1, 0.3, 1.5, 3 and 10 mg/kg. Among the approximately 54 dose-escalation patients, around 20 had hepatocellular carcinoma, 15 or so melanoma, 9 renal cell carcinoma and 9 head and neck cancer. The paper reports the monotherapy dose-escalation portion (N ≈ 50 patients) of the phase I ivuxolimab trial. Partial responses occurred in three dose-escalation patients: two with cutaneous melanoma and one with hepatocellular carcinoma. Prior anti-PD-1, anti-PD-L1 or anti-CTLA-4 therapy was permitted, and checkpoint inhibitors had been received by 30% to 40% of dose-escalation patients. Here is what the overall study found, with its caveats: Low levels of normalized T-cell clonal expansion were also seen in some patients who did not respond. Antigen specificity was not determined for the clonally expanded peripheral T cells. Partial responders in the 0.1-3.0 mg/kg groups had among the lowest normalized peripheral clonal expansion, especially among CD8+ T cells. After ivuxolimab, more expanded clones were found on average in CD8+ T cells than in CD4+ T cells. At doses of 0.1 to 3.0 mg/kg, clonal expansion of both CD4+ and CD8+ T cells in blood was seen between baseline and week 6.

V gives up 1 base and J gives up 4 bases, and the segment between their germline ends measures 13 bases. Measured from the cysteine to the phenylalanine, the CDR3 is 15 residues long. CDR3 DNA is the only sequence kept; it has 45 bases, read in frame from the first base. CDR1 and CDR2, looked up from the germline V gene, are KGHSH and LQKENI. The trial excluded patients who had a history of autoimmune disease or were on systemic immunosuppression. Peripheral blood for TCR sequencing was drawn from every dose cohort at baseline, at cycle 4 day 1 and at cycle 7 day 1. Samples were obtained from an open-label, multicenter, first-in-human phase I dose-escalation trial of ivuxolimab. The trial enrolled adults with locally advanced or metastatic head and neck squamous cell, hepatocellular, melanoma or renal cell carcinoma. Before TCR sequencing, CD4+ and CD8+ T cells were separately sorted from peripheral blood.

About this clone: Its antigen is unknown. Base qualities were left out, and no much larger clone turns up one base away.

Genomic DNA was extracted from sorted cells for sequencing of the TCRbeta CDR3 region. TCRbeta CDR3 regions were sequenced using the immunoSEQ Assay. Imported from immuneACCESS, the table was reduced by TCRdb to in-frame sequences with V and J called. These copies leave out some clones; in studies compared against another copy, an unresolved V gene accounts for under half, and the cause of the remainder is not known. The sample yields about 76,000 clones; more than 75% were counted once. The top ten clones comprise around 0.95% of the sample. The chain links TRBV18 with TRBJ1-1, with no D gene named confidently. The sequence was obtained from an adult with an advanced solid tumor such as melanoma, head and neck, liver or kidney cancer. Specimen: CD4+ or CD8+ T cells sorted from blood, collected in a trial of the OX40 agonist ivuxolimab. The CDR3 corresponds to CASSPLNVFPTEAFF. In nucleotides, the sequence is TGTGCCAGCTCACCACTTAACGTATTTCCCACTGAAGCTTTCTTT.